This paragraph covers one T cell receptor (beta chain) sequence. The antigen remains unidentified. The sample contains more than one DNA sequence encoding this CDR3. This entry belongs to a study of shared clonotypes between healthy human individuals. Study-level points and caveats: It was anticipated that sequencing depth would influence how many clonotypes donors shared.

This CDR3 region has 14 residues. With 5 bases clipped from V and 0 bases from J, the junction kept 2 bases outside the gene matches. The germline V gene encodes CDR1 MNHEY and CDR2 SMNVEV (reference sequence). Repertoires were generated with immunoSEQ multiplex PCR, while TCRdb's copy carries only in-frame clones and drops some. Here the sample spans over 1.5 million clones, roughly 98% being singletons. This chain joins TRBV27 and TRBJ2-7; 9 bases are a match to TRBD2. The TCR originated in a man aged 25 to 40 in good health. Source material: naive CD4+ T cells sorted from blood. Subset: CD45RA+ positively selected. The CDR3 is CASSLTSGSYEQYF. The CDR3 coding sequence is TGTGCCAGCAGTCTGACTAGCGGCTCCTACGAGCAGTACTTC.